Below are 20 T cell receptor beta chains sequenced from a single sample in a study of blood T cell repertoires in COVID-19. The assay was immunoSEQ multiplex PCR, and TCRdb's table has in-frame clones only and misses some. In the table there are 250,000 to 300,000 clones, about nine tenths of which are singletons. Sequenced input: peripheral blood. All receptors derive from a woman aged 25 to 39 with active or convalescent COVID-19.

The chain combines TRBV27 with TRBJ2-2; 14 positions match TRBD2. The V segment lost 5 bases and the J segment 7 bases; nucleotides outside the gene matches: 6. In germline, CDR1 is MNHEY, CDR2 SMNVEV (reference sequence). CDR3 length equals 16 residues. The CDR3 DNA sequence: TGTGCCAGCAGTCAGGGGACTAGCGGGGGCATCGGGGAGCTGTTTTTT. Amino acid sequence: CASSQGTSGGIGELFF.

The chain uses TRBV4-3 and TRBJ1-2, with D uncertain. Looked up from germline, CDR1 is LGHNA and CDR2 is YSLEER. V was cut by 1 base and J by 4 bases, with 7 bases left in between. The CDR3 length is 13 residues. In DNA, the CDR3 is TGCGCCAGCAGCCAAGGTACAGCCTATGGCTACACCTTC. This gives the protein CASSQGTAYGYTF.

This rearrangement joins TRBV29-1 to TRBJ1-2, with D uncertain. The germline V gene has CDR1 SQVTM and CDR2 ANQGSEA. The CDR3 contains 12 residues. V was pared by 7 bases and J by 0 bases, with 9 bases between. The CDR3 protein is CSASATNYGYTF. The CDR3 region has the DNA TGCAGCGCCTCTGCTACTAACTATGGCTACACCTTC.

The rearrangement uses TRBV7-2 and TRBJ2-1; D may be TRBD2 (5 bases). The length of the CDR3 is 17 residues. Trimming removed 0 bases at V and 4 bases at J, with 16 bases between. Germline V lookup: CDR1 SGHTA, CDR2 FQGNSA. DNA for the CDR3: TGTGCCAGCAGCTTAGCAGTGGGGAGAGCCCAATACAATGAGCAGTTCTTC. This encodes CASSLAVGRAQYNEQFF.

The V and J genes are TRBV6-2 or TRBV6-3 and TRBJ1-1; D gene unclear. This CDR3 contains 14 residues. The germline V and J ends were trimmed by 2 bases and 4 bases, with 11 bases remaining between them. CDR1 is MNHEY, CDR2 SVGEGT, per germline. CDR3 DNA: TGTGCCAGCAGTTACATCGGGGTCGGCACTGAAGCTTTCTTT. It translates to CASSYIGVGTEAFF.

This sequence joins TRBV7-9 and TRBJ1-2, with 7 bases identical to TRBD1. The CDR3 contains 15 residues. Germline-derived CDR1 and CDR2 are SEHNR and FQNEAQ (reference sequence). Unmatched junction bases numbered 12, after V lost 5 bases and J lost 6 bases. The CDR3 region is CASSPLTGFTDGYTF. The CDR3 DNA is TGTGCCAGCAGCCCCCTGACAGGGTTCACCGATGGCTACACCTTC.

The chain carries TRBV5-4 and TRBJ2-3, with D perhaps matching TRBD2 (6 bases). V lost 0 bases and J 13 bases, leaving 12 bases between the germline ends. CDR3 length: 12 residues. Germline CDR1 and CDR2: SGHNT and YYREEE (reference sequence). This CDR3 reads CASSLGGAEEYF. The CDR3 nucleotides read TGTGCCAGCAGCTTGGGCGGGGCAGAGGAGTATTTT.

The chain is built from TRBV28 and TRBJ1-1; the match to TRBD1 covers 7 bases. The germline gives CDR1 MDHEN, CDR2 SYDVKM. The CDR3 contains 14 residues. V gave up 3 bases and J gave up 7 bases; unmatched junction bases: 8. Written as DNA, the CDR3 is TGTGCCAGCAGTTTCCTATTACAGGGGAATGAAGCTTTCTTT. Translation gives CASSFLLQGNEAFF.

J is TRBJ1-5 and V is TRBV7-2; 7 bases agree with TRBD1. Looked up from germline, CDR1 is SGHTA and CDR2 is FQGNSA. This CDR3 region has 15 residues. V was clipped by 5 bases and J by 1 base; unmatched bases: 5. As DNA, the CDR3 is TGTGCCAGCAGCGCCGTGGACAGGAGCAATCAGCCCCAGCATTTT. This translates into CASSAVDRSNQPQHF.

The chain links TRBV6-5 to TRBJ1-4; no clear D. V shed 6 bases and J shed 7 bases, with 12 bases lying between them. Germline V gene lookup returns CDR1 MNHEY and CDR2 SVGAGI. This CDR3 region has 13 residues. DNA of the CDR3: TGTGCCAGCAGGGCTCCCCGGGGTGAAAAACTGTTTTTT. Translated, it gives CASRAPRGEKLFF.

This chain uses TRBV28 with TRBJ1-1; tentative D call: TRBD1 (5 bases). V lost 8 bases, J lost 1 base, and 14 bases lay in between. CDR3 length: 14 residues. Germline V lookup: CDR1 MDHEN, CDR2 SYDVKM. The CDR3 region has the DNA TGTGCCAGCTTTGCAGGGCGTGAGAACACTGAAGCTTTCTTT. Protein product: CASFAGRENTEAFF.

This clone appeared a single time. The V call is TRBV19, the J call TRBJ1-6; D call uncertain. The CDR3 totals 14 residues. Per germline, CDR1 LNHDA and CDR2 SQIVND (reference sequence). V lost 3 bases and J lost 4, with 7 bases in between. CDR3 nucleotides: TGTGCCAGTAGTATTAGTAGTTATAATTCACCCCTCCACTTT. Amino acids: CASSISSYNSPLHF.

This clone was detected only a few times. The chain carries TRBV6-4 and TRBJ2-1; 11 bases are a match to TRBD2. Germline values: CDR1 MRHNA, CDR2 SNTAGT. This CDR3 has 16 amino acids. The V and J ends lost 5 bases and 4 bases, in that order; junction bases with no gene match: 7. CDR3: CASSYSGTSGYNEQFF. DNA of the CDR3: TGTGCCAGCAGTTATAGCGGGACTAGCGGTTACAATGAGCAGTTCTTC.

V and J are TRBV28 and TRBJ1-4, with 11 bases that match TRBD1. The V and J ends lost 3 bases and 6 bases, in that order; junction bases with no gene match: 15. Germline V gene sequence: CDR1 MDHEN, CDR2 SYDVKM. The CDR3 spans 19 residues. In nucleotides, the CDR3 is TGTGCCAGCAGTTTCTGGACAGGGGGCGGTAAACTCACTTATGAAAAACTGTTTTTT. Its translation is CASSFWTGGGKLTYEKLFF.

The rearrangement uses TRBV29-1 and TRBJ2-1; 11 bases are shared with TRBD1. Losses at the gene ends were 0 bases for V and 8 bases for J; bases not matched to a gene: 0. The CDR3 runs to 13 residues. Germline loops: CDR1 SQVTM, CDR2 ANQGSEA. CDR3 sequence reads: CSVEEGQGDEQFF. CDR3 coding DNA: TGCAGCGTTGAAGAGGGACAGGGGGATGAGCAGTTCTTC.

The chain has TRBV29-1 and TRBJ2-5; D remains ambiguous. This CDR3 spans 12 amino acids. V lost 4 bases, J lost 0 bases, and 6 bases lay in between. Germline CDR1 reads SQVTM; CDR2 reads ANQGSEA. The CDR3 is CSVGRYQETQYF. In nucleotides, the CDR3 is TGCAGCGTTGGTAGATACCAAGAGACCCAGTACTTC.

The rearrangement links TRBV7-8 to TRBJ1-6; D unclear. The germline CDR1 and CDR2 sequences are SGHVS and FQNEAQ. V lost 3 bases, J lost 0 bases, and 18 bases lay in between. The CDR3 consists of 19 residues. The CDR3 region is CASSLYLQTSGSYNSPLHF. The CDR3 DNA sequence: TGTGCCAGCAGCTTGTATCTCCAGACCTCGGGCTCCTATAATTCACCCCTCCACTTT.

This chain joins TRBV3-1 (or the pseudogene TRBV3-2) and TRBJ2-7; the D gene is possibly TRBD2 (5 bases). Germline CDR1 reads LGHDT; CDR2 reads YNNKEL (reference sequence). V was cut by 4 bases and J by 6 bases, with 16 bases left in between. The CDR3 loop spans 14 amino acids. CDR3 in amino acids: CASSPAGFWGEQYF. As DNA, the CDR3 is TGTGCCAGCAGCCCCGCGGGCTTCTGGGGCGAGCAGTACTTC.

The V gene is TRBV5-1, the J gene TRBJ1-1; D gene ambiguous. Trimming shortened V by 7 bases and J by 6 bases, and 25 bases separated the two germline ends. The length of the CDR3 is 16 residues. Germline assignment: CDR1 SGHRS and CDR2 YFSETQ. CDR3 amino acids: CASRLGNLGRISEAFF. The CDR3 DNA reads TGCGCCAGCCGACTTGGCAACTTGGGTAGAATTTCTGAAGCTTTCTTT.

This rearrangement joins TRBV19 to TRBJ2-1; 10 positions agree with TRBD2. The CDR3 extends over 16 amino acids. Trimming took 5 bases from V and 3 from J; bases not matched to a gene: 7. From germline, CDR1 is LNHDA and CDR2 SQIVND (reference sequence). The CDR3 DNA reads TGTGCCAGTAGTTATCTCATAGCGGGGGGCTACAATGAGCAGTTCTTC. Translating it yields CASSYLIAGGYNEQFF.